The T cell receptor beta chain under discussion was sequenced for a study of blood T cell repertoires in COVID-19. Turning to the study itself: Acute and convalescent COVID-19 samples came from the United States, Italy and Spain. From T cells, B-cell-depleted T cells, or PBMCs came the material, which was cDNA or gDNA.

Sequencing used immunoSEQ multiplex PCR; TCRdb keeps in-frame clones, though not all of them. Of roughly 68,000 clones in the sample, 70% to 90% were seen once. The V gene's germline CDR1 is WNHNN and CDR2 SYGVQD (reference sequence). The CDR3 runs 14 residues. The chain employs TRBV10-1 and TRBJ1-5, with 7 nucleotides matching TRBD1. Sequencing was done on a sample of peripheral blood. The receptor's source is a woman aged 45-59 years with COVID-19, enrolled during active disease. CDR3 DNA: TGCGTAATAGGGGACAGCCAAGCTGAGCAGCCCCAGCATTTT. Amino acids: CVIGDSQAEQPQHF.